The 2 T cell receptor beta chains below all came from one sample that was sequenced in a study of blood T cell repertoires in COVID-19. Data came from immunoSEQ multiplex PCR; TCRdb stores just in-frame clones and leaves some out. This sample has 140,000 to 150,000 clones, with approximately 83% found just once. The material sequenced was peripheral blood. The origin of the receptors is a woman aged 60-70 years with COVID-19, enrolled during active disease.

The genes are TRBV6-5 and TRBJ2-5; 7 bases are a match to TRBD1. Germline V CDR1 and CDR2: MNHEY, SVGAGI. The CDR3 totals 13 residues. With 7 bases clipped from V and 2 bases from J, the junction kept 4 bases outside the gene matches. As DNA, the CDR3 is TGTGCCAGCACTAGACAGGGTCAAGAGACCCAGTACTTC. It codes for CASTRQGQETQYF.

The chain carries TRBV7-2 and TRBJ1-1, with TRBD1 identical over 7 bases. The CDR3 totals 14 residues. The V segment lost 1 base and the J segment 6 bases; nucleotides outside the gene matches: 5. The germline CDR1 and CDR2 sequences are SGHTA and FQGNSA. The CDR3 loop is CASSLVLRGPEAFF. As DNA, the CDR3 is TGTGCCAGCAGCTTAGTACTTAGGGGGCCTGAAGCTTTCTTT.